This TCR beta chain was captured by sequencing in a study of a mutant IDH1 vaccine in newly diagnosed glioma. Study-level background: Earlier care involved radiotherapy, temozolomide, or both, and the majority received both. Study-wide results and limits: With respect to changes in top peripheral T cell clonotypes, pseudoprogression seemed unrelated.

Sequenced by immunoSEQ multiplex PCR; TCRdb stores in-frame clones only, minus some. Found here are tens of thousands of clones, around nine tenths of them singletons; the top ten hold about 0.6%. V lost 6 bases and J lost 3; bases outside the gene matches: 1. The germline gives CDR1 ENHRY, CDR2 SYGVKD. This CDR3 is built from 13 residues. Time point reported: week 5, during vaccination. In the vaccine, a single dose held 300 ug of the mutant IDH1 20-mer peptide, along with topical imiquimod. As concerns this clone: As yet, its antigen is unknown.

This TCR came from a woman in her forties or fifties with glioma. V is TRBV10-3 and J is TRBJ2-7; 11 bases map to TRBD2. Sequencing was performed on PBMCs, taken from a glioma patient whose treatment included an IDH1 peptide vaccine. CDR3: CAIRGLADYEQYF. The CDR3 DNA sequence: TGTGCCATCAGGGGACTAGCGGACTACGAGCAGTACTTC.